The clone carrying this T cell receptor (beta chain) appeared a few times. The target antigen is unknown. TCRdb re-called the 5' RACE reads with MiXCR, one entry per CDR3 protein. The repertoire has approximately 890,000 distinct CDR3 sequences, roughly an eighth of them found once; the top ten carry about 1.5%. CDR1 and CDR2 from the germline V gene are SGHTA and FQGNSA. The CDR3 contains 13 residues. Deletions cut 2 bases from V and 4 bases from J, with 7 bases between. This sample was included in a study of identical twins. Study-level findings and limits: Out-of-frame alpha sequences common to twins exhibited a surplus of low generation probability. Researchers caution that invariant MAIT and iNKT cells could partly confound zero-insertion analyses.

This sample also appeared in a second study, on yellow fever vaccine responses in identical twins.

The chain joins TRBV7-2 to TRBJ2-3, with D unresolved. Sequenced material: PBMCs. The origin of this receptor is a woman in her late teens or twenties in good health. CDR3 sequence: CASSLSFADTQYF. CDR3 bases: TGTGCCAGCAGCTTAAGTTTTGCAGATACGCAGTATTTT.